Listed below are T cell receptor beta chains from one sample, sequenced in a study of T cell repertoires in cytomegalovirus infection. No antigens are known for them. TCRdb reanalysed the reads using MiXCR and keeps one entry per CDR3 protein. Here the sample spans some 920,000 distinct CDR3 sequences, roughly 30% being singletons. The sequencing here drew on cultured CD8+ T cells from PBMCs, taken from culture after CMV antigen stimulation. These receptors came from a human donor in good health (CMV status not recorded). Some clones in this sample may be carry-over from other donors' samples. Both conserved end residues are part of each CDR3. The D gene is left open where the match is weak. Not every row has a clone size; where given, it reads once, few, many or a size class.

V: TRBV6-5; J: TRBJ2-2; length: 16; D: TRBD2; size: NA; DNA: TGTGCCAGCAGTTACGCGGGGGGCGAAGACACCGGGGAGCTGTTTTTT; CDR3: CASSYAGGEDTGELFF
V: TRBV12-5; J: TRBJ1-1; length: 16; D: NA; size: NA; DNA: TGTGCTAGTGGTTTTGGGACGGAGGGACTGCCTACTGAAGCTTTCTTT; CDR3: CASGFGTEGLPTEAFF
V: TRBV6-2/TRBV6-3; J: TRBJ1-1; length: 14; D: NA; size: NA; DNA: TGTGCCAGCAGTTACTCGTACAGCTACACTGAAGCTTTCTTT; CDR3: CASSYSYSYTEAFF
V: TRBV12-3/TRBV12-4; J: TRBJ1-2; length: 15; D: TRBD1; size: few; DNA: TGTGCCAGCAGTAAGAACAGGGGGTTGAACTATGGCTACACCTTC; CDR3: CASSKNRGLNYGYTF
V: TRBV12-3/TRBV12-4; J: TRBJ2-7; length: 14; D: NA; size: few; DNA: TGTGCCAGCAGTCTCCAGGGAGGCGTCTACGAGCAGTACTTC; CDR3: CASSLQGGVYEQYF
V: TRBV14; J: TRBJ2-3; length: 17; D: TRBD1; size: NA; DNA: TGTGCCAGCAGCCAAGGTCTTCGGGACAGGGTTGCAGATACGCAGTATTTT; CDR3: CASSQGLRDRVADTQYF
V: TRBV20-1; J: TRBJ2-5; length: 16; D: TRBD2; size: NA; DNA: TGCAGTGCTAGGTTATATGGAGCGGGGGGTCAAGAGACCCAGTACTTC; CDR3: CSARLYGAGGQETQYF
V: TRBV11-2; J: TRBJ1-3; length: 15; D: TRBD1; size: NA; DNA: TGTGCCAGCGGAATCCAGGGGGCATCTGGAAACTCCATATATTTT; CDR3: CASGIQGASGNSIYF
V: TRBV27; J: TRBJ1-5; length: 14; D: TRBD1; size: NA; DNA: TGTGCCAGCAGTTTGGGGACAGGGGATCAGCCCCAGCATTTT; CDR3: CASSLGTGDQPQHF
V: TRBV27; J: TRBJ1-5; length: 12; D: NA; size: few; DNA: TGTGCCAGCAGTGAAAGGGAGCAGCCCCAGCATTTT; CDR3: CASSEREQPQHF
V: TRBV27; J: TRBJ2-7; length: 14; D: NA; size: many; DNA: TGTGCCAGCAGCCGCGGCTCCCACAACTACGAGCAGTACTTC; CDR3: CASSRGSHNYEQYF
V: TRBV12-3/TRBV12-4; J: TRBJ1-6; length: 12; D: NA; size: NA; DNA: TGTGCCAGCTCACCAGGGCCATCACCCCTCCACTTT; CDR3: CASSPGPSPLHF
V: TRBV7-9; J: TRBJ1-4; length: 15; D: TRBD1; size: few; DNA: TGTGCCAGCAGCCACAGACAGGGGACTAATGAAAAACTGTTTTTT; CDR3: CASSHRQGTNEKLFF
V: TRBV7-9; J: TRBJ1-2; length: 14; D: TRBD1; size: NA; DNA: TGTGCCAGCAGCAGTTCGACAGGGAACTATGGCTACACCTTC; CDR3: CASSSSTGNYGYTF
V: TRBV28; J: TRBJ1-1; length: 14; D: NA; size: NA; DNA: TGTGCCAGCAGTTTGTACCTCACGGGCACTGAAGCTTTCTTT; CDR3: CASSLYLTGTEAFF
V: TRBV12-3/TRBV12-4; J: TRBJ2-1; length: 13; D: TRBD1; size: NA; DNA: TGTGCCAGCAGCCCAGGGACAGGGGTTGAGCAGTTCTTC; CDR3: CASSPGTGVEQFF
V: TRBV9; J: TRBJ1-5; length: 15; D: NA; size: NA; DNA: TGTGCCAGCAGCCCAGACAGTCGGGTAAGTCAGCCCCAGCATTTT; CDR3: CASSPDSRVSQPQHF
V: TRBV12-5; J: TRBJ1-2; length: 15; D: NA; size: few; DNA: TGTGCTAGTGGTTTGATGTCCTATCGGGAGGCGGGCTACACCTTC; CDR3: CASGLMSYREAGYTF
V: TRBV10-2; J: TRBJ2-1; length: 15; D: TRBD2; size: NA; DNA: TGCGCCGGGGGACCTAGACTAGCGGGGGATGGGGAGCAGTTCTTC; CDR3: CAGGPRLAGDGEQFF
V: TRBV12-3/TRBV12-4; J: TRBJ1-2; length: 13; D: TRBD1; size: many; DNA: TGTGCCAGCAGTTTAACAGGGGACTATGGCTACACCTTC; CDR3: CASSLTGDYGYTF
V: TRBV12-3/TRBV12-4; J: TRBJ1-2; length: 14; D: NA; size: NA; DNA: TGTGCCAGCAGTTCGACAGGAACGGCCGATGGCTACACCTTC; CDR3: CASSSTGTADGYTF
V: TRBV3-1; J: TRBJ2-2; length: 15; D: TRBD2; size: few; DNA: TGTGCCAGCAGCCGAGCGGGGGGGCCCCCCGGGGAGCTGTTTTTT; CDR3: CASSRAGGPPGELFF
V: TRBV20-1; J: TRBJ1-1; length: 16; D: TRBD1; size: once; DNA: TGCAGTGCTAGAGATCTATCGTCAGGGGGCTACACTGAAGCTTTCTTT; CDR3: CSARDLSSGGYTEAFF
V: TRBV27; J: TRBJ1-5; length: 15; D: TRBD1; size: few; DNA: TGTGCCAGCAGTTTAGTAGGGGGCGGCAATCAGCCCCAGCATTTT; CDR3: CASSLVGGGNQPQHF
V: TRBV6-5; J: TRBJ1-5; length: 13; D: NA; size: many; DNA: TGTGCCAGCAGTTACGGAGGGAGGCAGCCCCAGCATTTT; CDR3: CASSYGGRQPQHF
V: TRBV12-3/TRBV12-4; J: TRBJ1-5; length: 14; D: TRBD1; size: few; DNA: TGTGCCAGCACAACAGGGGCCTACAATCAGCCCCAGCATTTT; CDR3: CASTTGAYNQPQHF
V: TRBV10-3; J: TRBJ2-3; length: 16; D: TRBD1; size: NA; DNA: TGTGCCATCAGTTCCTCGGGACAGGGAACCACAGATACGCAGTATTTT; CDR3: CAISSSGQGTTDTQYF
V: TRBV7-6; J: TRBJ2-4; length: 15; D: NA; size: NA; DNA: TGTGCCAGCAGCTTAGTTGATGTGGGGGTGAACATTCAGTACTTC; CDR3: CASSLVDVGVNIQYF
V: TRBV10-3; J: TRBJ2-2; length: 13; D: NA; size: NA; DNA: TGTGCCATCTCCGCCCCGGGTGCCGGGGAGCTGTTTTTT; CDR3: CAISAPGAGELFF
V: TRBV4-1; J: TRBJ1-5; length: 18; D: TRBD1; size: few; DNA: TGCGCCAGCAGCCAAGTGGTTATGACAGGGGCCAGGCGGCAGCCCCAGCATTTT; CDR3: CASSQVVMTGARRQPQHF
V: TRBV10-3; J: TRBJ2-1; length: 20; D: TRBD2; size: NA; DNA: TGTGCCATCAGTGATGTCGTGGTAGCGGGGGTGGCTGAGTTGTACAATGAGCAGTTCTTC; CDR3: CAISDVVVAGVAELYNEQFF
V: TRBV10-3; J: TRBJ1-6; length: 15; D: TRBD1; size: NA; DNA: TGTGCCATCAGAGCCGGGACAGCGCATAATTCACCCCTCCACTTT; CDR3: CAIRAGTAHNSPLHF
V: TRBV4-2; J: TRBJ2-3; length: 16; D: NA; size: NA; DNA: TGTGCCAGCAGCCAATGGGAAGGGTTAAGCACAGATACGCAGTATTTT; CDR3: CASSQWEGLSTDTQYF
V: TRBV10-2; J: TRBJ2-2; length: 14; D: TRBD2; size: NA; DNA: TGCGCCAGCGCGGGGGTCTTGAACACCGGGGAGCTGTTTTTT; CDR3: CASAGVLNTGELFF
V: TRBV5-6; J: TRBJ2-5; length: 15; D: TRBD2; size: few; DNA: TGTGCCAGCAGCTGGGGACTAGCCGGCCAAGAGACCCAGTACTTC; CDR3: CASSWGLAGQETQYF
V: TRBV27; J: TRBJ2-7; length: 16; D: NA; size: few; DNA: TGTGCCAGCAGCTTCCGGGGACGCACTTTCTCCTACGAGCAGTACTTC; CDR3: CASSFRGRTFSYEQYF
V: TRBV6-1; J: TRBJ2-7; length: 15; D: TRBD1; size: NA; DNA: TGTGCCAGCAGTGAATTGGGGACAGGGGGTCGGGAGCAGTACTTC; CDR3: CASSELGTGGREQYF
V: TRBV7-4; J: TRBJ2-3; length: 17; D: NA; size: many; DNA: TGTGCCAGCAGCTACCCGGGACACCGAGACTCCACAGATACGCAGTATTTT; CDR3: CASSYPGHRDSTDTQYF
V: TRBV7-2; J: TRBJ2-5; length: 16; D: NA; size: many; DNA: TGTGCCAGCATCAACGAGGAGGGGACGACCCGAGAGACCCAGTACTTC; CDR3: CASINEEGTTRETQYF
V: TRBV7-4; J: TRBJ2-3; length: 13; D: NA; size: NA; DNA: TGTGCCAGCAACCTGGACAGCACAGATACGCAGTATTTT; CDR3: CASNLDSTDTQYF
V: TRBV6-2/TRBV6-3; J: TRBJ2-2; length: 17; D: TRBD2; size: NA; DNA: TGTGCCAGCAGTTACTTACTAGCGGGGGCGGACACCGGGGAGCTGTTTTTT; CDR3: CASSYLLAGADTGELFF